This passage covers 11 T cell receptor beta chains from one sample sequenced in a study of cytomegalovirus exposure and HLA in healthy donors. PCR involved 60 Vbeta and 13 Jbeta primers. Method: immunoSEQ multiplex PCR; TCRdb's copy keeps in-frame clones and lacks some. The profile shows approximately 190,000 clones, around 86% of them singletons. The sequenced sample was PBMCs. These receptors all come from a man aged 30-40 years in good health and CMV-seronegative.

The chain uses TRBV5-4 and TRBJ1-2; TRBD1 is a possible D gene (5 bases). From germline, CDR1 is SGHNT and CDR2 YYREEE (reference sequence). V was shortened by 4 bases and J by 4 bases, with 14 bases between the two germline ends. This CDR3 has 14 residues. The CDR3 region has the DNA TGTGCCAGCAGCGCAGGCAGGGTAGGCTATGGCTACACCTTC. Protein product: CASSAGRVGYGYTF.

This clone was seen more than once but under ten times. J is TRBJ1-1 and V is TRBV2; TRBD1 might be the D (6 bases). Per germline, CDR1 SNHLY and CDR2 FYNNEI. CDR3 size: 12 residues. Trimming removed 11 bases from V and 3 bases from J, with 13 bases in between. The CDR3 bases are TGTGCCGGGTTATACAGGGACACTGAAGCTTTCTTT. This sequence encodes CAGLYRDTEAFF.

V is TRBV7-2 and J is TRBJ1-5; the D gene is possibly TRBD1 (5 bases). Germline V CDR1 and CDR2: SGHTA, FQGNSA. CDR3 length: 14 amino acids. V was shortened by 5 bases and J by 4 bases, with 12 bases between the two germline ends. CDR3 nucleotide sequence: TGTGCCAGCAGCCAGTCGCAGGGTAATCAGCCCCAGCATTTT. This translates into CASSQSQGNQPQHF.

This clone came up once. The rearrangement joins TRBV7-9 to TRBJ1-1; TRBD1 might be the D (5 bases). Germline V gene sequence: CDR1 SEHNR, CDR2 FQNEAQ (reference sequence). The CDR3 spans 15 residues. The V gene lost 5 bases and the J gene lost 1 base, with 14 bases spanning the gap. CDR3 residues: CASSPLGQGNTEAFF. Here the CDR3 DNA reads TGTGCCAGCAGCCCTCTGGGGCAGGGGAACACTGAAGCTTTCTTT.

V and J are TRBV6-1 and TRBJ2-5; 12 nucleotides match TRBD2. The CDR3 length is 15 residues. CDR1 and CDR2 from the germline V gene are MNHNS and SASEGT. The V segment lost 6 bases and the J segment 1 base; nucleotides outside the gene matches: 3. The DNA of the CDR3 is TGTGCCAGCAGGAGACTAGCGGGGGCCCAAGAGACCCAGTACTTC. Translating it yields CASRRLAGAQETQYF.

The chain combines TRBV5-8 with TRBJ2-1, with 8 bases aligning to TRBD2. V shed 1 base and J 0 bases; nucleotides not matched to a gene: 12. There are 19 residues in the CDR3. Germline V gene data show CDR1 as SGHTS and CDR2 as YDEGEE. The CDR3 DNA reads TGTGCCAGCAGCTTGTTAGCGGGAAACACCGGAGGCTCCTACAATGAGCAGTTCTTC. Its translation: CASSLLAGNTGGSYNEQFF.

This clone was counted only a few times. V usage is TRBV25-1 and J usage is TRBJ1-1; D is unresolved. CDR3 length: 13 residues. Trimming removed 4 bases from V and 1 base from J, with 7 bases in between. Looked up from germline, CDR1 is MGHDK and CDR2 is SYGVNS. The CDR3 DNA is TGTGCCAGCAGTGTGGGCTGGAACACTGAAGCTTTCTTT. Translating it yields CASSVGWNTEAFF. The variable domain in full, with the rest retrieved from reference TRBV25-1 and TRBJ1-1, is EADIYQTPRYLVIGTGKKITLECSQTMGHDKMYWYQQDPGMELHLIHYSYGVNSTEKGDLSSESTVSRIRTEHFPLTLESARPSHTSQYLCASSVGWNTEAFFGQGTRLTVV.

The genes are TRBV28 and TRBJ2-7; perhaps TRBD2 as D (5 bases). The germline V and J ends were trimmed by 2 bases and 6 bases, with 14 bases remaining between them. Per the germline V gene, CDR1 is MDHEN and CDR2 is SYDVKM. The CDR3 sequence is 14 residues long. CDR3 in amino acids: CASSLEVWRFEQYF. The CDR3 nucleotides are TGTGCCAGCAGTTTAGAGGTCTGGAGGTTCGAGCAGTACTTC. Using reference TRBV28 and TRBJ2-7 for the parts outside the CDR3, the full variable domain is DVKVTQSSRYLVKRTGEKVFLECVQDMDHENMFWYRQDPGLGLRLIYFSYDVKMKEKGDIPEGYSVSREKKERFSLILESASTNQTSMYLCASSLEVWRFEQYFGPGTRLTVT.

This rearrangement joins TRBV29-1 to TRBJ2-7; D gene uncertain. The germline CDR1 and CDR2 sequences are SQVTM and ANQGSEA. This CDR3 has 12 amino acids. The V end was cut by 4 bases, the J end by 2 bases, with 9 bases between. CDR3 sequence: CSVGAAPYEQYF. DNA of the CDR3: TGCAGCGTTGGGGCAGCTCCCTACGAGCAGTACTTC.

The chain employs TRBV5-1 and TRBJ2-7; 8 positions agree with TRBD1. CDR1 and CDR2 (germline): SGHRS, YFSETQ. Trimming cost V 0 bases and J 1 base; bases outside gene matches: 6. The CDR3 is made up of 16 amino acids. CDR3 sequence (DNA): TGCGCCAGCAGCTTGGGGACAGGGACCCTTTCCTACGAGCAGTACTTC. Translated, it gives CASSLGTGTLSYEQYF.

The rearrangement uses TRBV5-4 and TRBJ2-1; no definite D call. The CDR3 is made up of 17 amino acids. V was cut by 0 bases and J by 0 bases, with 13 bases left in between. Germline V gene lookup returns CDR1 SGHNT and CDR2 YYREEE (reference sequence). CDR3 nucleotides: TGTGCCAGCAGCTTGGCCAACGCGCGGAGCTCCTACAATGAGCAGTTCTTC. Translating it yields CASSLANARSSYNEQFF.